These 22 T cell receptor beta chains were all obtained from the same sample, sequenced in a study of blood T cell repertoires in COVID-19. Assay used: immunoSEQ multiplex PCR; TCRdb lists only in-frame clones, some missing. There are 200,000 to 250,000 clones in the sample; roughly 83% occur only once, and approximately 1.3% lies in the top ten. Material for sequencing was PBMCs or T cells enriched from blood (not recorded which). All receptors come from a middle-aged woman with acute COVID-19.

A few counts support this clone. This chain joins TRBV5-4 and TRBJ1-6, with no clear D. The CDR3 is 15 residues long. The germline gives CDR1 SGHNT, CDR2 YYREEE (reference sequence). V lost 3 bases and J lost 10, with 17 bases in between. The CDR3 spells CASSSEGRRESPLHF. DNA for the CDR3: TGTGCCAGCAGCTCGGAGGGAAGACGGGAGTCACCCCTCCACTTT.

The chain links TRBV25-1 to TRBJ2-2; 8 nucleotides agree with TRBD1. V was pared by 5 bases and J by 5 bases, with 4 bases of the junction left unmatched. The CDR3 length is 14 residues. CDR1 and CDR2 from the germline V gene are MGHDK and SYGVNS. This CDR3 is CASSRRQGTGELFF. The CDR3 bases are TGTGCCAGCAGTCGTCGACAGGGGACCGGGGAGCTGTTTTTT.

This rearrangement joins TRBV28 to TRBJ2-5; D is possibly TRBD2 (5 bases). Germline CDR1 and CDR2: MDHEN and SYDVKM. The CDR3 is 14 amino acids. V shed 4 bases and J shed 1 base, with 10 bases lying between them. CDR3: CASSSRLLQETQYF. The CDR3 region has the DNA TGTGCCAGCAGTTCTAGACTACTCCAAGAGACCCAGTACTTC.

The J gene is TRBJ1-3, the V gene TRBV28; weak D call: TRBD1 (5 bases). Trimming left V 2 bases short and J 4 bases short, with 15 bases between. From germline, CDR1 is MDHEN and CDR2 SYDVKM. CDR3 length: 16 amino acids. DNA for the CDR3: TGTGCCAGCAGTTTACGGGGGGTGGGATCCGGAAACACCATATATTTT. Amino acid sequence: CASSLRGVGSGNTIYF.

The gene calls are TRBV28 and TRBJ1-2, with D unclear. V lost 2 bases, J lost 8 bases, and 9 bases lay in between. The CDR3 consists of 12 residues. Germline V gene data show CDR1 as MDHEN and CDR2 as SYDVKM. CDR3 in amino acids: CASSLPDWGYTF. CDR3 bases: TGTGCCAGCAGTTTACCCGACTGGGGCTACACCTTC.

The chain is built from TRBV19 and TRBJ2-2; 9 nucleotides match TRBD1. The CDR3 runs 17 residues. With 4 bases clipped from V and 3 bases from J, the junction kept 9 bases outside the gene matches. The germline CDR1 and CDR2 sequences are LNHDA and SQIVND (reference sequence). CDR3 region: CASSTHRDRVYTGELFF. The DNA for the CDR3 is TGTGCCAGTAGTACCCACCGGGACAGGGTCTACACCGGGGAGCTGTTTTTT.

Here the CDR3 reads CASTTGGASGDTQYF. The CDR3 bases are TGTGCCAGCACCACCGGAGGCGCTAGCGGAGATACGCAGTATTTT. The chain is built from TRBV7-9 and TRBJ2-3; TRBD2 agrees at 7 bases. The CDR3 runs 15 residues. The germline V gene encodes CDR1 SEHNR and CDR2 FQNEAQ (reference sequence). J was trimmed by 5 bases and V by 7 bases; bases with no gene match: 12. The entire variable domain, with the rest obtained from reference TRBV7-9 and TRBJ2-3, is as follows: DTGVSQNPRHKITKRGQNVTFRCDPISEHNRLYWYRQTLGQGPEFLTYFQNEAQLEKSRLLSDRFSAERPKGSFSTLEIQRTEQGDSAMYLCASTTGGASGDTQYFGPGTRLTVL.

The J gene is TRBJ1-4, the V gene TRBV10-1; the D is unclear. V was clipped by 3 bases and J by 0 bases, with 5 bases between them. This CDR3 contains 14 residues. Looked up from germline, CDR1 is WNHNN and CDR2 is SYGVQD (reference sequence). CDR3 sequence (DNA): TGCGCCAGCAGTGATTCCACAACTAATGAAAAACTGTTTTTT. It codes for CASSDSTTNEKLFF.

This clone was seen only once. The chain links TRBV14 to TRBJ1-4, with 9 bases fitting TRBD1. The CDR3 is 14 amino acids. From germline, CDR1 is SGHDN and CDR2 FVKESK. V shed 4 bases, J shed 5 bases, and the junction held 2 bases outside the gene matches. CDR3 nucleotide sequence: TGTGCCAGCAGCCGAGGGACAGGGAATGAAAAACTGTTTTTT. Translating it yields CASSRGTGNEKLFF.

The CDR3 DNA follows: TGTGCCAGCAGCGTAGATCAGAATTCACCCCTCCACTTT. It specifies CASSVDQNSPLHF. The chain couples TRBV9 to TRBJ1-6; D remains ambiguous. The length of the CDR3 is 13 residues. Per germline, CDR1 SGDLS and CDR2 YYNGEE. The V end was cut by 0 bases, the J end by 7 bases, with 5 bases between.

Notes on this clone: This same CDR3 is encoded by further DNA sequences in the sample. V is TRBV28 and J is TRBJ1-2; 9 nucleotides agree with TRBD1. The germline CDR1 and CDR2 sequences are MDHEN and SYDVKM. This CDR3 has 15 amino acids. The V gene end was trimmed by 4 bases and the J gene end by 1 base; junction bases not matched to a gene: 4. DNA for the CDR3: TGTGCCAGCAGTTCCCCGACAGGGGGTAACTATGGCTACACCTTC. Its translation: CASSSPTGGNYGYTF.

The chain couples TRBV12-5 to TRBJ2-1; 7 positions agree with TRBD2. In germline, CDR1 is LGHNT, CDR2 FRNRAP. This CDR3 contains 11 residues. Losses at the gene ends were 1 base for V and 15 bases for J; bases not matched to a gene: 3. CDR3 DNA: TGTGCTAGTGGTTTGGGCCTAGCGGTGTTCTTC. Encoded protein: CASGLGLAVFF.

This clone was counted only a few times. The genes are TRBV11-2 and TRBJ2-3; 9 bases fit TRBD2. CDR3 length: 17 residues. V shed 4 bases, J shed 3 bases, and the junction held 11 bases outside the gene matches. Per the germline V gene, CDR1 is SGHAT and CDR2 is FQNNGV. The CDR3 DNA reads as TGTGCCAGCAGCTGGGAGGGGAGTAGCGGGGGAACAGATACGCAGTATTTT. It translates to CASSWEGSSGGTDTQYF.

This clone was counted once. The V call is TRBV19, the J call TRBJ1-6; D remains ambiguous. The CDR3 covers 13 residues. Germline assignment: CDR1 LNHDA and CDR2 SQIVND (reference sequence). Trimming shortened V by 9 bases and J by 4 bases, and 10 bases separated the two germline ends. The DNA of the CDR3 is TGTGCCAGCGGAGCAGTGTATAATTCACCCCTCCACTTT. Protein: CASGAVYNSPLHF.

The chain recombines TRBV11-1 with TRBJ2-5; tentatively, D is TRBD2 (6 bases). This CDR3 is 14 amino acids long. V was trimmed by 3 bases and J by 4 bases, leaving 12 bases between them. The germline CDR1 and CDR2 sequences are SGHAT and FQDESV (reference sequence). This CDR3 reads CASSLGGRPETQYF. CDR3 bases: TGTGCCAGCAGCTTGGGAGGCCGTCCAGAGACCCAGTACTTC.

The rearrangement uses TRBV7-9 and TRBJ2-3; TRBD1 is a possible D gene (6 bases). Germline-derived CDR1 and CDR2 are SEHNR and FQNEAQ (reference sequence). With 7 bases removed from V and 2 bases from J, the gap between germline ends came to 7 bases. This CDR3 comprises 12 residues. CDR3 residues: CASTGVTDTQYF. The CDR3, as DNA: TGTGCCAGCACAGGGGTCACAGATACGCAGTATTTT.

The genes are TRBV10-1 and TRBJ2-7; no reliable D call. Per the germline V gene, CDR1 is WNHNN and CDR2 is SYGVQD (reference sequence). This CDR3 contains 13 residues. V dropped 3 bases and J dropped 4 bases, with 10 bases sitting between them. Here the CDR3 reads CASSDGVRYEQYF. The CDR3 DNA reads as TGCGCCAGCAGTGACGGAGTGCGGTACGAGCAGTACTTC.

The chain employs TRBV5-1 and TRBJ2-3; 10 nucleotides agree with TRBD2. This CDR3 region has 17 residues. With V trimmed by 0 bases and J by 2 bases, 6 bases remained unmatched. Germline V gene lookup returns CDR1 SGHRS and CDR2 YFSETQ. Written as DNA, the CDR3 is TGCGCCAGCAGCTTGGGCCTCGGACTAGCGGACACAGATACGCAGTATTTT. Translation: CASSLGLGLADTDTQYF.

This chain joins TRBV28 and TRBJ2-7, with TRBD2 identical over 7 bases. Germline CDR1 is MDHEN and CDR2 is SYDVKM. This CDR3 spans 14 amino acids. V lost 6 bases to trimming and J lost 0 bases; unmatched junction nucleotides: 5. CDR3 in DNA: TGTGCCAGCAGGTGGACTAGGGGCTCCTACGAGCAGTACTTC. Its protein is CASRWTRGSYEQYF.

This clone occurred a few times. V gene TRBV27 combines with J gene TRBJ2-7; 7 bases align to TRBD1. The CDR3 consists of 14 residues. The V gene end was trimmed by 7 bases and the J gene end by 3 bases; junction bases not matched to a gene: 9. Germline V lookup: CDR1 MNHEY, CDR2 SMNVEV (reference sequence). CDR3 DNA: TGTGCCAGCACCCAAGACAGGGACGGCTACGAGCAGTACTTC. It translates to CASTQDRDGYEQYF.

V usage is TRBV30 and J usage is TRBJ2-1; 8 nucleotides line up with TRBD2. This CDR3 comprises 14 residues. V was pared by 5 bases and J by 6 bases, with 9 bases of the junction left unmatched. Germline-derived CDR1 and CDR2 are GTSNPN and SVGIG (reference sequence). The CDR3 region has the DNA TGTGCCTGGGGGCGGGGGGCCTCGGGCAATGAGCAGTTCTTC. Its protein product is CAWGRGASGNEQFF.

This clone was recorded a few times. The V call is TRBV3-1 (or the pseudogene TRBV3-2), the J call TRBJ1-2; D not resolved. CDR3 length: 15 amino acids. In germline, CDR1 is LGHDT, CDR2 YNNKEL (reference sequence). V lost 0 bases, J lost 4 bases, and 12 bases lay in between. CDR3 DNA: TGTGCCAGCAGCCAAGAGTCGGGTTTCGGCTATGGCTACACCTTC. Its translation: CASSQESGFGYGYTF.